The 8 T cell receptor beta chains below all came from one sample that was sequenced in a study of identical twins. MiXCR, applied by TCRdb to the 5' RACE reads, yields one record per CDR3 protein. The sample records around 200,000 distinct CDR3 sequences, roughly 10% being singletons. Sequencing was performed on memory (CD45RO+) T cells sorted from blood. The receptors were gathered from a young woman in good health.

This clonotype was counted many times. V and J are TRBV5-5 and TRBJ2-2; 7 bases fit TRBD1. Germline trimming cut 0 bases from V and 2 bases from J; bases unmatched to any gene: 4. Germline CDR1 reads SGHKS; CDR2 reads YYEKEE (reference sequence). The CDR3 length is 16 residues. The CDR3 DNA follows: TGTGCCAGCAGCTTGGGACAGGGCGGCAACACCGGGGAGCTGTTTTTT. It encodes CASSLGQGGNTGELFF.

The sample holds a few counts of this clonotype. This chain links TRBV15 with TRBJ1-2, with unresolved D. This CDR3 region has 13 residues. V lost 3 bases, J lost 7 bases, and 12 bases lay in between. Germline CDR1 LNHNV, CDR2 YYDKDF (reference sequence). The CDR3 protein is CATSSEGWGGYTF. The CDR3 nucleotides read TGTGCCACCAGCAGTGAGGGCTGGGGTGGCTACACCTTC.

This clonotype showed up just once. The gene calls are TRBV24-1 and TRBJ2-1; tentative D call: TRBD2 (6 bases). In germline, CDR1 is KGHDR, CDR2 SFDVKD. This CDR3 is 13 amino acids long. The ends were cut back, 0 bases at V and 9 bases at J, with 8 bases in the middle. As DNA, the CDR3 is TGTGCCACCAGTGATTTGGGGGGAGGTGAGCAGTTCTTC. This translates into CATSDLGGGEQFF.

V usage is TRBV18 and J usage is TRBJ2-1; either TRBD1 or TRBD2 may supply D (5 bases each). The length of the CDR3 is 11 residues. V dropped 6 bases and J dropped 16 bases, with 16 bases sitting between them. Germline V gene sequence: CDR1 KGHSH, CDR2 LQKENI. CDR3 in DNA: TGTGCCAGCTCTACGGGACCGCTTGGATTCTTC. The encoded protein is CASSTGPLGFF. Together with reference TRBV18 and TRBJ2-1, the CDR3 gives the full variable domain: NAGVMQNPRHLVRRRGQEARLRCSPMKGHSHVYWYRQLPEEGLKFMVYLQKENIIDESGMPKERFSAEFPKEGPSILRIQQVVRGDSAAYFCASSTGPLGFFGPGTRLTVL.

The chain has TRBV27 and TRBJ2-4; 11 bases map to TRBD2. The CDR3 is 14 residues long. The V gene's germline CDR1 is MNHEY and CDR2 SMNVEV (reference sequence). Trimming cost V 3 bases and J 6 bases; bases outside gene matches: 1. The DNA for the CDR3 is TGTGCCAGCAGTTTTAGCGGGGGGGCAAACATTCAGTACTTC. This encodes CASSFSGGANIQYF.

The V gene is TRBV29-1, the J gene TRBJ2-3, with D possibly called TRBD1 or TRBD2 (5 bases each). V lost 7 bases to trimming and J lost 1 base, with 18 bases between them. CDR1 is SQVTM, CDR2 ANQGSEA, per germline. CDR3 length: 15 residues. The chain's CDR3 is CSATIGTLRTDTQYF. CDR3 DNA: TGCAGCGCCACCATCGGGACGCTCCGCACAGATACGCAGTATTTT.

The J gene is TRBJ1-6, the V gene TRBV12-3 or TRBV12-4, with 9 nucleotides matching TRBD1. V gave up 7 bases and J gave up 9 bases; unmatched junction bases: 7. The length of the CDR3 is 14 residues. CDR3 coding DNA: TGTGCCAGCACCGGGGACAGGGAAGGTTCACCCCTCCACTTT. The encoded protein is CASTGDREGSPLHF.

V is TRBV5-6 and J is TRBJ2-7; 8 bases agree with TRBD2. The trim removed 0 bases at V and 5 bases at J, leaving 7 bases unmatched. The CDR3 totals 15 residues. Germline assignment: CDR1 SGHDT and CDR2 YYEEEE. The chain's CDR3 is CASSLGTSILNEQYF. As DNA, the CDR3 is TGTGCCAGCAGCTTGGGGACTAGCATACTGAACGAGCAGTACTTC.